This T cell receptor (beta chain) was found in a study of blood T cell repertoires in COVID-19. About the research overall: Acute and convalescent COVID-19 samples came from the United States, Italy and Spain. Sources were T cells, B-cell-depleted T cells, or PBMCs; the material itself was cDNA or gDNA.

Sequenced by immunoSEQ multiplex PCR; TCRdb stores in-frame clones only, minus some. This table holds roughly 180,000 clones, approximately 77% found once. The CDR3 extends over 17 amino acids. V shed 2 bases and J 8 bases; nucleotides not matched to a gene: 11. CDR1 is MNHEY and CDR2 is SMNVEV in the germline V gene (reference sequence). The sample comprised peripheral blood. The chain carries TRBV27 and TRBJ2-1, with 11 nucleotides matching TRBD2. This clonotype originated in a woman older than 75 with active or convalescent COVID-19. CDR3 amino acids: CASSLMGLAVSPDEQFF. In DNA, the CDR3 is TGTGCCAGCAGTTTAATGGGACTAGCGGTCTCCCCCGATGAGCAGTTCTTC.